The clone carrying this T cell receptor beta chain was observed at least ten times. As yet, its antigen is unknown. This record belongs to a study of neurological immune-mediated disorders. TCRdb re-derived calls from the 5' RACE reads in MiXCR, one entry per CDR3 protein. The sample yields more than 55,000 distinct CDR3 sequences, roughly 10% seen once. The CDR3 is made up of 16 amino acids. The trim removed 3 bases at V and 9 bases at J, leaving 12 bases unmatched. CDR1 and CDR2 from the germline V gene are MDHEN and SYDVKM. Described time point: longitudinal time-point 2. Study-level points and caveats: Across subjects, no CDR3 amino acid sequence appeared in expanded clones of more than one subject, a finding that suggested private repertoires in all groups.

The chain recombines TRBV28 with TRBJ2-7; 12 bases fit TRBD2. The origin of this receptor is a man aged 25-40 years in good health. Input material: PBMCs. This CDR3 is CASSLVTSGRPLGQYF. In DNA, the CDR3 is TGTGCCAGCAGTTTGGTTACTAGCGGGAGGCCTCTGGGGCAGTACTTC.